Given below is one T cell receptor (beta chain) in context. Profiling relied on immunoSEQ multiplex PCR, and the TCRdb table lists in-frame clones only, not all of them. The sample includes about 79,000 clones, under 95% of them seen just once. CDR3 length: 15 amino acids. V was shortened by 2 bases and J by 0 bases, with 8 bases between the two germline ends. CDR1 is MNHEY and CDR2 is SVGAGI in the germline V gene. These data originate in a study of technical replicates of blood from four donors. V is TRBV6-5 and J is TRBJ1-5; possible D gene TRBD1, 5 bases. Input material: T cells isolated from PBMCs. This TCR was recovered from a human donor in good health. The CDR3 reads CASSYRQGSNQPQHF. The DNA for the CDR3 is TGTGCCAGCAGTTACCGGCAGGGTAGCAATCAGCCCCAGCATTTT.